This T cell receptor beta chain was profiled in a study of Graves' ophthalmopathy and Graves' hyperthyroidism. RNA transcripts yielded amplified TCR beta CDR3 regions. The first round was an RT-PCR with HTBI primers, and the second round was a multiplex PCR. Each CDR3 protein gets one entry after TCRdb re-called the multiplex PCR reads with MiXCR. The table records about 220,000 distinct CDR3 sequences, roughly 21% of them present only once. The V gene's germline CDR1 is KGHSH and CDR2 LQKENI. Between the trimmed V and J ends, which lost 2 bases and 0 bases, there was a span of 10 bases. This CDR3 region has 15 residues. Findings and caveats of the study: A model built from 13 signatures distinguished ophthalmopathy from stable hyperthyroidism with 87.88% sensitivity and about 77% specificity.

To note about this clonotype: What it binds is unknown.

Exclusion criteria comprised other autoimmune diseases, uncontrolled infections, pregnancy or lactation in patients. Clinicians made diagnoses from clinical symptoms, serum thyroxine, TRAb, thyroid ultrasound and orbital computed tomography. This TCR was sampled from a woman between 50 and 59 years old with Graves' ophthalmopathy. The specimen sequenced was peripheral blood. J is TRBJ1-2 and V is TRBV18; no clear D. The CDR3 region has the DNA TGTGCCAGCTCACCAGCTCGGGATTCTAACTATGGCTACACCTTC. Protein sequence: CASSPARDSNYGYTF.